These 2 T cell receptor beta chains came from one sample sequenced in a study of shared clonotypes between healthy human individuals. The table came from immunoSEQ multiplex PCR; TCRdb's copy has only in-frame clones and leaves some out. Among roughly 2 million clones, 85% to 95% were seen once, and the ten largest hold approximately 0.13%. Input material: naive CD4+ T cells sorted from blood. This sample's subset: CD45RA+ positively selected. Every receptor here comes from a man aged 18 to 29 in good health.

For this clone: At the DNA level, this CDR3 is encoded by other sequences in the same sample as well. The rearrangement uses TRBV30 and TRBJ2-5; D not certain. Germline V gene lookup returns CDR1 GTSNPN and CDR2 SVGIG (reference sequence). This CDR3 has 13 amino acids. With 0 bases removed from V and 2 bases from J, the gap between germline ends came to 7 bases. The chain's CDR3 is CAWSVSIQETQYF. The CDR3 region has the DNA TGTGCCTGGAGTGTTTCGATACAAGAGACCCAGTACTTC.

V gene TRBV28 combines with J gene TRBJ2-7, with 7 positions matching TRBD2. Unmatched junction bases numbered 10, after V lost 5 bases and J lost 3 bases. Germline lookup yields CDR1 MDHEN and CDR2 SYDVKM. The CDR3 covers 15 residues. CDR3 protein: CASSLPGLKYYEQYF. The CDR3 DNA follows: TGTGCCAGCAGTCTTCCGGGACTAAAGTACTACGAGCAGTACTTC.